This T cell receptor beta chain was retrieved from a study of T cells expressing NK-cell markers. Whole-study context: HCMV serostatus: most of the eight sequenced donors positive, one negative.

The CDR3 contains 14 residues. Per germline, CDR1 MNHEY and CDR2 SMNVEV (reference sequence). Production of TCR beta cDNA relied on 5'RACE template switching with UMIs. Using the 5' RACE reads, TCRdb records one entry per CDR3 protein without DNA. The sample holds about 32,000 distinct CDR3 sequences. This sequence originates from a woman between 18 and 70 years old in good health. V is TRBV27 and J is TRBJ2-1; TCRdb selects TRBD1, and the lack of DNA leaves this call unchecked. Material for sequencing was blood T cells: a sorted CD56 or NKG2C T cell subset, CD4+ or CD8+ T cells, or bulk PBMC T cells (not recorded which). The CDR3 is CASSFRQGHNEQFF.